This is a list of T cell receptor beta chains from one sample in a study of a mutant IDH1 vaccine in newly diagnosed glioma. Clones were read by immunoSEQ multiplex PCR, and TCRdb kept only the in-frame ones, dropping some. The repertoire holds about 38,000 clones, with roughly 89% as singletons. This specimen was PBMCs, taken from a glioma patient treated with radiotherapy, temozolomide or both. The receptors were sampled from a man between 18 and 35 years old with glioma. Each CDR3 is given with its conserved first and last residue. The order of the fields is D gene, V gene, J gene, clone size, CDR3 DNA, CDR3 protein. D genes are given only for firm matches. Size values are once, few and many counts, or a class for expanded clones, and some rows have none.

>-|TRBV30|TRBJ2-5|-
TGTGCCTCCTCGGCCCCGGATGGTTACGGGACCCAGTACTTC
CASSAPDGYGTQYF
>-|TRBV29-1|TRBJ1-2|-
TGCAGCGTTGAGGGTAACTATGGCTACACCTTC
CSVEGNYGYTF
>-|TRBV10-3|TRBJ2-5|few
TGTGCCATCAGTGAGGACGCGGAGACCCAGTACTTC
CAISEDAETQYF
>TRBD1|TRBV9|TRBJ2-7|-
TGTGCCAGCAGCCCCGGGACAGGGGGTCCCCACGAGCAGTACTTC
CASSPGTGGPHEQYF
>TRBD2|TRBV4-3|TRBJ2-1|-
TGCGCCAGCAGCCCCCAGTCGGGGGGAAGTAATGAGCAGTTCTTC
CASSPQSGGSNEQFF
>-|TRBV20-1|TRBJ2-1|-
TGCAGTGCTACGGGACTTTATGAGCAGTTCTTC
CSATGLYEQFF
>-|TRBV7-2|TRBJ2-2|-
TGTGCCAGCAGCTTAGAGGGGAACACCGGGGAGCTGTTTTTT
CASSLEGNTGELFF
>-|TRBV28|TRBJ1-2|-
TGTGCCAGCGCCCAGAACTATGGCTACACCTTC
CASAQNYGYTF
>-|TRBV6-5|TRBJ1-2|-
TGTGCCAGCAGTTACGAGGGGCGAGGCTATGGCTACACCTTC
CASSYEGRGYGYTF
>-|TRBV29-1|TRBJ2-1|-
TGCAGCGTTGAACGATTGGGACCTAGAAGTGAGCAGTTCTTC
CSVERLGPRSEQFF
>-|TRBV4-3|TRBJ2-7|-
TGCGCCAGCAGCCAAGATAGGGCGTCCGGTCAGTCCTACGAGCAGTACTTC
CASSQDRASGQSYEQYF
>TRBD2|TRBV9|TRBJ2-6|-
TGTGCCAGCAGCGCGAGGGAGGGTTCCTCTGGGGCCAACGTCCTGACTTTC
CASSAREGSSGANVLTF
>-|TRBV5-4|TRBJ1-2|-
TGTGCCAGCAGCTTGGCCTTGACAGCGCGGGATGGCTACACCTTC
CASSLALTARDGYTF
>-|TRBV29-1|TRBJ1-1|medium-sized
TGCAGCGTTGAGTCGGACAGGAACACTGAAGCTTTCTTT
CSVESDRNTEAFF
>-|TRBV6-5|TRBJ1-1|-
TGTGCCAGCAGTTACTCTGGATCGGGATTGGGGACTGAAGCTTTCTTT
CASSYSGSGLGTEAFF
>-|TRBV4-3|TRBJ1-2|-
TGCGCCAGCAGCCAAGTTGCGACAAACTATGGCTACACCTTC
CASSQVATNYGYTF
>TRBD2|TRBV30|TRBJ2-1|-
TGTGCCTGGAGTTCCGGGACTAGCGTCTACAATGAGCAGTTCTTC
CAWSSGTSVYNEQFF
>-|TRBV6-1|TRBJ1-2|few
TGTGCCAGCAGTGGGATGAGTGGCTACACCTTC
CASSGMSGYTF
>TRBD1|TRBV15|TRBJ2-2|-
TGTGCCACCAGCAGAGTGGACAGGGTGAACACCGGGGAGCTGTTTTTT
CATSRVDRVNTGELFF
>-|TRBV30|TRBJ2-1|-
TGTGCCTGGAGACGGAGGGTTTCCTACAATGAGCAGTTCTTC
CAWRRRVSYNEQFF
>TRBD1|TRBV5-1|TRBJ2-7|-
TGCGCCAGCAGCTCCGGGACAGGGGGTTCCTACGAGCAGTACTTC
CASSSGTGGSYEQYF
>-|TRBV27|TRBJ2-2|-
TGTGCCAGCAGTCCCCAGGCGGCCGGGGAGCTGTTTTTT
CASSPQAAGELFF
>-|TRBV7-9|TRBJ1-2|-
TGTGCCAGCAGCTTAGCGCTAACCCTGAACTATGGCTACACCTTC
CASSLALTLNYGYTF
>-|TRBV30|TRBJ1-6|-
TGTGCCTGGAGATTAGGGCAAAGGCGCAATTCACCCCTCCACTTT
CAWRLGQRRNSPLHF
>TRBD1|TRBV6-6|TRBJ1-1|-
TGTGCCAGCAGTTACTGGGCAGGGGGCACTGAAGCTTTCTTT
CASSYWAGGTEAFF
>TRBD1|TRBV7-2|TRBJ1-2|-
TGTGCCAGCAGCCCCTTTGGACAGGGGGCAAGTGATGGCTACACCTTC
CASSPFGQGASDGYTF
>-|TRBV4-1|TRBJ2-1|-
TGCGCCAGCAGCCAAGTCCCTGGGACCAACAATGAGCAGTTCTTC
CASSQVPGTNNEQFF
>-|TRBV4-3|TRBJ2-5|-
TGCGCCAGCAGCCCAAGGCTCCAAGAGACCCAGTACTTC
CASSPRLQETQYF
>TRBD1|TRBV30|TRBJ1-2|-
TGTGCCTGGAGTCTTACCGGGGCAGGGGGTCCTGGCTATGGCTACACCTTC
CAWSLTGAGGPGYGYTF
>-|TRBV7-9|TRBJ2-7|-
TGTGCCAGCAGCTTAAGTCAGGGTCCCTACGAGCAGTACTTC
CASSLSQGPYEQYF
>TRBD2|TRBV5-1|TRBJ2-1|-
TGCGCCAGCAGCGGAATAGCGGGAGTGAACGATGAGCAGTTCTTC
CASSGIAGVNDEQFF
>-|TRBV19|TRBJ2-2|-
TGTGCCAGTAGTATCTTGATGGGCGGGGAGCTGTTTTTT
CASSILMGGELFF
>-|TRBV29-1|TRBJ2-7|-
TGCAGCGTTGAAGACACAGATGCCTACGAGCAGTACTTC
CSVEDTDAYEQYF
>-|TRBV19|TRBJ2-7|-
TGTGCCAGCAACGGGGCCGGGTCCTACGAGCAGTACTTC
CASNGAGSYEQYF
>TRBD2|TRBV2|TRBJ2-7|-
TGTGCCAGCAGGGGGACGGGGGGAAGGTACGAGCAGTACTTC
CASRGTGGRYEQYF
>TRBD2|TRBV7-6|TRBJ2-7|-
TGTGCCAGCAGCCGGACTAGCGGTTCCTACGAGCAGTACTTC
CASSRTSGSYEQYF
>-|TRBV12-1|TRBJ2-7|-
TGTGCCAGCAGCTTTAAGGAGTACTTC
CASSFKEYF
>TRBD1|TRBV4-1|TRBJ1-1|-
TGCGCCAGCAGGGGACAGCTGAGGAACACTGAAGCTTTCTTT
CASRGQLRNTEAFF
>TRBD1|TRBV19|TRBJ2-7|once
TGTGCCAGTAGTATAGGGGCGACAGGGATCTCCTACGAGCAGTACTTC
CASSIGATGISYEQYF
>-|TRBV29-1|TRBJ2-7|-
TGCAGCGTTGTGGCGGGTTACTCCTACGAGCAGTACTTC
CSVVAGYSYEQYF
>-|TRBV6-6|TRBJ1-2|-
TGTGCCAGCAGTCCGCTCGGAGGTGGCTACACCTTC
CASSPLGGGYTF
>TRBD2|TRBV5-4|TRBJ2-2|-
TGTGCCAGCAGCGCCCATCGAACTGGGGTAGCGGAGCGGGGCACCGGGGAGCTGTTTTTT
CASSAHRTGVAERGTGELFF
>-|TRBV23-1|TRBJ1-2|-
TGCGCCAGCACCCAATCCCCAGGGGACTATGGCTACACCTTC
CASTQSPGDYGYTF
>TRBD1|TRBV7-2|TRBJ1-3|-
TGTGCCAGCAGCGGGACAGTCAGAAACACCATATATTTT
CASSGTVRNTIYF
>TRBD1|TRBV5-4|TRBJ2-7|-
TGTGCCAGCAGTCAGATCAGCAGGGGGCGTTACGAGCAGTACTTC
CASSQISRGRYEQYF
>TRBD2|TRBV6-4|TRBJ2-3|-
TGTGCCAGCAGTGACTCTCGGACTAGCGATGGGACTAGCACAGATACGCAGTATTTT
CASSDSRTSDGTSTDTQYF
>TRBD1|TRBV19|TRBJ1-1|-
TGTGCCAGTAGTACCCGGGACAGGGCAGGACACACTGAAGCTTTCTTT
CASSTRDRAGHTEAFF
>TRBD2|TRBV5-4|TRBJ2-3|-
TGTGCCAGCAGCTTGGGAGGGACTAGGGGAGGCACAGATACGCAGTATTTT
CASSLGGTRGGTDTQYF
>-|TRBV27|TRBJ2-2|-
TGTGCCAGCAGAATTAATAGCGGAACCGGGGAGCTGTTTTTT
CASRINSGTGELFF
>-|TRBV27|TRBJ2-2|few
TGTGCCAGCAGTTTATCGATCAACACCGGGGAGCTGTTTTTT
CASSLSINTGELFF
>-|TRBV11-2|TRBJ1-5|-
TGTGCCAGCAGCCCGGGCTCTTCAACTCAGCCCCAGCATTTT
CASSPGSSTQPQHF
>TRBD1|TRBV6-1|TRBJ1-3|-
TGTGCCAGCGGGGACAGGGGGCGAGGAAACACCATATATTTT
CASGDRGRGNTIYF
>-|TRBV7-9|TRBJ2-3|once
TGTGCCAGCAGTGGGGGGCTTACGCAGTATTTT
CASSGGLTQYF
>-|TRBV27|TRBJ2-1|-
TGTGCCAGCGGGAGGATAACCTACAATGAGCAGTTCTTC
CASGRITYNEQFF
>-|TRBV4-3|TRBJ2-2|-
TGCGCCAGCAGCCAAGATTTTGTGAGTGCCGGGGAGCTGTTTTTT
CASSQDFVSAGELFF